A selection of T cell receptor beta chains follows, all from one sample in a study of blood T cell repertoires in COVID-19. The data were produced by immunoSEQ multiplex PCR, yet TCRdb's version contains in-frame clones alone and is incomplete. The sample contains about 130,000 clones, roughly four fifths of which appear only once. Sequences were obtained from peripheral blood. The source of these receptors is a man aged 35-49 years with active or convalescent COVID-19. CDR3s leave out the opening cysteine and the closing phenylalanine or tryptophan. Fields, in order: clone size, J gene, V gene, CDR3 protein. Clone size is shown for a subset of rows, as once, few, many or a class of expanded clone.

clone size: -; J gene: TRBJ2-7; V gene: TRBV6-6; CDR3 protein: ASSSLSGTGSYEQY
clone size: -; J gene: TRBJ2-7; V gene: TRBV15; CDR3 protein: AISTDRGSYEQY
clone size: -; J gene: TRBJ2-7; V gene: TRBV11-1; CDR3 protein: ASSPTGVASYEQY
clone size: -; J gene: TRBJ2-4; V gene: TRBV6-2/TRBV6-3; CDR3 protein: ASSQYRVRNIQY
clone size: -; J gene: TRBJ1-1; V gene: TRBV5-1; CDR3 protein: ASSHGQGGTEAF
clone size: -; J gene: TRBJ1-1; V gene: TRBV5-4; CDR3 protein: ASSLDTILNTEAF
clone size: -; J gene: TRBJ2-7; V gene: TRBV10-3; CDR3 protein: AISESGPGYYEQY
clone size: -; J gene: TRBJ2-7; V gene: TRBV18; CDR3 protein: ASSPSVLREQY
clone size: -; J gene: TRBJ2-7; V gene: TRBV5-6; CDR3 protein: ASSGRPLPYEQY
clone size: -; J gene: TRBJ2-3; V gene: TRBV6-5; CDR3 protein: ASSYGDSLNTGTQY
clone size: -; J gene: TRBJ2-3; V gene: TRBV9; CDR3 protein: ASSAGGSRGTDTQY
clone size: -; J gene: TRBJ1-6; V gene: TRBV9; CDR3 protein: ASGLGLTNSPLH
clone size: many; J gene: TRBJ2-7; V gene: TRBV11-2; CDR3 protein: ASSLAGPELGDGEQY
clone size: -; J gene: TRBJ2-3; V gene: TRBV3-1/TRBV3-2; CDR3 protein: ASSQDNLGLAGSTDTQY
clone size: -; J gene: TRBJ1-5; V gene: TRBV5-1; CDR3 protein: ASSLDGVGNQPQH
clone size: -; J gene: TRBJ1-5; V gene: TRBV6-5; CDR3 protein: ASSLDRAISNQPQH
clone size: -; J gene: TRBJ2-1; V gene: TRBV3-1/TRBV3-2; CDR3 protein: ASSHLSGSEQF
clone size: -; J gene: TRBJ2-7; V gene: TRBV6-6; CDR3 protein: ASGLQEAYEQY
clone size: once; J gene: TRBJ2-5; V gene: TRBV20-1; CDR3 protein: SARDIKTQY
clone size: -; J gene: TRBJ2-5; V gene: TRBV5-1; CDR3 protein: ASSKLAVQETQY
clone size: -; J gene: TRBJ1-1; V gene: TRBV7-3; CDR3 protein: ASSLTGGMNTEAF
clone size: few; J gene: TRBJ2-7; V gene: TRBV5-4; CDR3 protein: ASSSPGQGDQQY
clone size: -; J gene: TRBJ1-6; V gene: TRBV4-3; CDR3 protein: ASRLGGGSYNSPLH
clone size: -; J gene: TRBJ2-1; V gene: TRBV6-5; CDR3 protein: ASSQGQGYNEQF
clone size: -; J gene: TRBJ1-1; V gene: TRBV10-1; CDR3 protein: ASSPGDANSEAF
clone size: few; J gene: TRBJ1-1; V gene: TRBV11-3; CDR3 protein: ASSLGGEMNTEAF
clone size: -; J gene: TRBJ2-4; V gene: TRBV29-1; CDR3 protein: SVGSVLAKNIQY
clone size: once; J gene: TRBJ1-2; V gene: TRBV6-5; CDR3 protein: ASSYGRSGSGYT
clone size: -; J gene: TRBJ1-2; V gene: TRBV5-6; CDR3 protein: ASSLAGTANYGYT
clone size: -; J gene: TRBJ2-7; V gene: TRBV7-3; CDR3 protein: ASSRDGEGEQY
clone size: -; J gene: TRBJ2-1; V gene: TRBV6-2/TRBV6-3; CDR3 protein: ASSGRTGGINEQF
clone size: -; J gene: TRBJ2-3; V gene: TRBV5-1; CDR3 protein: ASSQRGGKGTDTQY
clone size: once; J gene: TRBJ2-2; V gene: TRBV11-2; CDR3 protein: ASSRDLTGELF
clone size: -; J gene: TRBJ2-1; V gene: TRBV9; CDR3 protein: ASSSRTGKEIEQF
clone size: -; J gene: TRBJ2-7; V gene: TRBV7-2; CDR3 protein: ASSFGGGPTYEQY
clone size: -; J gene: TRBJ1-5; V gene: TRBV7-8; CDR3 protein: ASSSGRQGLSNQPQH
clone size: -; J gene: TRBJ1-1; V gene: TRBV19; CDR3 protein: ASTDMMNTEAF
clone size: -; J gene: TRBJ1-1; V gene: TRBV5-6; CDR3 protein: ASSFRRTGGNTEAF
clone size: -; J gene: TRBJ2-7; V gene: TRBV7-9; CDR3 protein: ASSLGLAPYEQY
clone size: once; J gene: TRBJ1-5; V gene: TRBV2; CDR3 protein: ASSGTGDQPQH
clone size: -; J gene: TRBJ2-7; V gene: TRBV11-2; CDR3 protein: ASSLVAGGVYEQY
clone size: -; J gene: TRBJ2-1; V gene: TRBV5-5; CDR3 protein: ASSSRLAGAKNEQF
clone size: -; J gene: TRBJ2-1; V gene: TRBV9; CDR3 protein: ASSFRWGVNEQF
clone size: once; J gene: TRBJ1-5; V gene: TRBV21-1; CDR3 protein: ASSKEGQGRHNQPQH
clone size: -; J gene: TRBJ1-6; V gene: TRBV29-1; CDR3 protein: SVRQDWDNSPLH
clone size: few; J gene: TRBJ2-3; V gene: TRBV6-4; CDR3 protein: ASSDRAGGPADTQY
clone size: -; J gene: TRBJ1-3; V gene: TRBV4-2; CDR3 protein: ASSQDTDRDSGNTIY
clone size: once; J gene: TRBJ2-5; V gene: TRBV6-4; CDR3 protein: ASSDSSLAETQY
clone size: -; J gene: TRBJ2-7; V gene: TRBV30; CDR3 protein: AWTRPPLGSYEQY
clone size: few; J gene: TRBJ2-7; V gene: TRBV5-1; CDR3 protein: ASSLKAGNHEQY
clone size: few; J gene: TRBJ1-1; V gene: TRBV24-1; CDR3 protein: ATSDFHRGPTEAF
clone size: -; J gene: TRBJ2-7; V gene: TRBV29-1; CDR3 protein: SGLGQGYEQY